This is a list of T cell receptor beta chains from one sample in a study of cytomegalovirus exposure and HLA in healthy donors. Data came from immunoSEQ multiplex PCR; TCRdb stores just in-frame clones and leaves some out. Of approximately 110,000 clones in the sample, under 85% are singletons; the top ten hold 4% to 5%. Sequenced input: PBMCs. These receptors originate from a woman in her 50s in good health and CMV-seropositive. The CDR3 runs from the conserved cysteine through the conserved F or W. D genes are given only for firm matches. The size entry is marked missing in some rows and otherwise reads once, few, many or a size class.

TGTGCCAGCAGTGACGGGCCAGGGGGGAACACCGGGGAGCTGTTTTTT | CASSDGPGGNTGELFF | TRBJ2-2 | . | TRBD1 | TRBV6-4
TGTGCCTGGAGTATCGTGTCAGGGTTTAGCAATCAGCCCCAGCATTTT | CAWSIVSGFSNQPQHF | TRBJ1-5 | . | . | TRBV30
TGCGCCAGCAGCTTGTGGGTCCTAGGGAGTGGCACTGAAGCTTTCTTT | CASSLWVLGSGTEAFF | TRBJ1-1 | . | . | TRBV5-1
TGTGCCAGCAGCCGAGAGGGGACAGGGGGCAATGAGCAGTTCTTC | CASSREGTGGNEQFF | TRBJ2-1 | . | TRBD1 | TRBV2
TGTGCCAGCAGTGAACGGGCAGGGGCCAATGAGCAGTTCTTC | CASSERAGANEQFF | TRBJ2-1 | . | . | TRBV6-1
TGCGCCAGCAGCCCGGGGGTAGCGGGGGCTAGCACAGATACGCAGTATTTT | CASSPGVAGASTDTQYF | TRBJ2-3 | . | TRBD2 | TRBV5-1
TGTGCCAGCAGCTCCTCAGGTGGTCCCCAAGAGACCCAGTACTTC | CASSSSGGPQETQYF | TRBJ2-5 | . | . | TRBV5-4
TGTGCCAGTAGCCAAGCAATCAGGGGTCCTGGAAACACCATATATTTT | CASSQAIRGPGNTIYF | TRBJ1-3 | . | . | TRBV19
TGTGCCAGCAGCTCTTCAGGGGCGAGGAACACCGGGGAGCTGTTTTTT | CASSSSGARNTGELFF | TRBJ2-2 | . | . | TRBV11-2
TGTGCCAGCAGCTCTCGAGGTGGGGCTAGCGGGGTTGTAGATACGCAGTATTTT | CASSSRGGASGVVDTQYF | TRBJ2-3 | once | TRBD2 | TRBV7-9
TGCGCCAGCAGCCAAGTCAATCAGGGACTAAGTTACTCCTACGAGCAGTACTTC | CASSQVNQGLSYSYEQYF | TRBJ2-7 | . | TRBD2 | TRBV4-1
TGTGCCAGCAGCTTAGCTCGGACAGCAGATACGCAGTATTTT | CASSLARTADTQYF | TRBJ2-3 | few | . | TRBV7-8
TGTGCCACCAGCAGAGAGGGGGGCACTGAAGCTTTCTTT | CATSREGGTEAFF | TRBJ1-1 | . | . | TRBV15
TGCGCCAGCAGCCCAACCCCAGGGATAGCCAAAAACATTCAGTACTTC | CASSPTPGIAKNIQYF | TRBJ2-4 | . | . | TRBV5-1
TGCGCCAGCAGCTCCTGGGCGGGGGGCAACTATGGCTACACCTTC | CASSSWAGGNYGYTF | TRBJ1-2 | . | . | TRBV5-1
TGTGCTAGTGGTTTGGTAAGGTGGGCCAGCAACTCCTACAATGAGCAGTTCTTC | CASGLVRWASNSYNEQFF | TRBJ2-1 | . | . | TRBV12-5
TGTGCCAGCAGCTTACAGGGAACCTACAATGAGCAGTTCTTC | CASSLQGTYNEQFF | TRBJ2-1 | once | . | TRBV7-3